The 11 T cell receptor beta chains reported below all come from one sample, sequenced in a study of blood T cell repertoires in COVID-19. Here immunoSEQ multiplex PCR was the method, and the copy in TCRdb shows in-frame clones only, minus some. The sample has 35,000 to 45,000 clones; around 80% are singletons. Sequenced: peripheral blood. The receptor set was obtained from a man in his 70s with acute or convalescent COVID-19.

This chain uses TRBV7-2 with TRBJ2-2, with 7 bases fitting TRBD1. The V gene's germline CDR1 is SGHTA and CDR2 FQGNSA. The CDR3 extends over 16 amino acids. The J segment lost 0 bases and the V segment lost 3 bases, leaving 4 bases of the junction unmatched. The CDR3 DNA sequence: TGTGCCAGCAGCTTGACAGGGACCGCGAACACCGGGGAGCTGTTTTTT. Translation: CASSLTGTANTGELFF.

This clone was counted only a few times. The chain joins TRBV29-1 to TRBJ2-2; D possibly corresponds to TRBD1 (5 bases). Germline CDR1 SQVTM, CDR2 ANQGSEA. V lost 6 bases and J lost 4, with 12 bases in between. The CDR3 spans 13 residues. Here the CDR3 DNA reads TGCAGCGTCCGACAGATTCCCACCGGGGAGCTGTTTTTT. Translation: CSVRQIPTGELFF.

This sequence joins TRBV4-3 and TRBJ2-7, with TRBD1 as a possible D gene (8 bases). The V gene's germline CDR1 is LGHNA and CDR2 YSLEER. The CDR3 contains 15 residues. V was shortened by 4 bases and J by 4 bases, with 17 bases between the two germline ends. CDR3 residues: CASSPGQGGTYEQYF. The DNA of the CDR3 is TGCGCCAGCAGCCCCGGACAGGGAGGGACGTACGAGCAGTACTTC.

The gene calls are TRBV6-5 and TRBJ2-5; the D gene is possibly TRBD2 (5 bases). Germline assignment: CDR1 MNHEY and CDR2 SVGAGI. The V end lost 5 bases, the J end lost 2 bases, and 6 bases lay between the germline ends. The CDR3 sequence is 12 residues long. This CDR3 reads CASSSGQETQYF. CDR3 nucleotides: TGTGCCAGCAGTAGCGGTCAAGAGACCCAGTACTTC.

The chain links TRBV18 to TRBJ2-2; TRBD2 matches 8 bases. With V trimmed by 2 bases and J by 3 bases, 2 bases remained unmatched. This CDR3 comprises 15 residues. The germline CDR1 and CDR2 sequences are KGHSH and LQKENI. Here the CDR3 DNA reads TGTGCCAGCTCACCATTTAGCGGGGACACCGGGGAGCTGTTTTTT. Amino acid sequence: CASSPFSGDTGELFF.

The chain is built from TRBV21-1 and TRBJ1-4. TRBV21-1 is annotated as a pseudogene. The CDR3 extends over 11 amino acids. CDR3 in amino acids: CASSTREKLFF. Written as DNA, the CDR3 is TGTGCCAGCAGCACTCGTGAAAAACTGTTTTTT.

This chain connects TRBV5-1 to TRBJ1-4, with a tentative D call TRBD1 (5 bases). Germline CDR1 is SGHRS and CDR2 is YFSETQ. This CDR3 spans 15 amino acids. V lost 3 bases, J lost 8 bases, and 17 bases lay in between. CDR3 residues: CASSSGTAGREKLFF. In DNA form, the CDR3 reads TGCGCCAGCAGCTCCGGGACGGCGGGGAGAGAAAAACTGTTTTTT.

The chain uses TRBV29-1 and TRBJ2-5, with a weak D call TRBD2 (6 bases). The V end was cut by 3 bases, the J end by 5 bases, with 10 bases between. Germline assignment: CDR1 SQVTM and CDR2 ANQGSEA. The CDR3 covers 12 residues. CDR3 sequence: CSVEGGRETQYF. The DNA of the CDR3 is TGCAGCGTTGAGGGGGGTCGGGAGACCCAGTACTTC.

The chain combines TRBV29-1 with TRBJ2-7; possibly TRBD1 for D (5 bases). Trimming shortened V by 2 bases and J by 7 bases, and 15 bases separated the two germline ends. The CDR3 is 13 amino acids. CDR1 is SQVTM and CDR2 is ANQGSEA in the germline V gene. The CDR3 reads CSVERAGFREQYF. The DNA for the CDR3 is TGCAGCGTTGAACGGGCAGGGTTTCGGGAGCAGTACTTC.

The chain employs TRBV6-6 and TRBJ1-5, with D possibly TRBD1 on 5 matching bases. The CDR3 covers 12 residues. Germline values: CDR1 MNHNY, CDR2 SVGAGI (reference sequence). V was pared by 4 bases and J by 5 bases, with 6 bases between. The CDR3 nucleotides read TGTGCCAGCAGTTTACAGGATCAGCCCCAGCATTTT. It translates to CASSLQDQPQHF.

The CDR3 protein is CASSQVRGTNYGYTF. CDR3 nucleotide sequence: TGTGCCAGCAGCCAAGTCAGGGGAACCAACTATGGCTACACCTTC. The chain recombines TRBV3-1 (or the pseudogene TRBV3-2) with TRBJ1-2; TRBD1 might be the D (6 bases). Germline lookup yields CDR1 LGHDT and CDR2 YNNKEL (reference sequence). The CDR3 runs to 15 residues. V was clipped by 1 base and J by 2 bases, with 11 bases between them.